This T cell receptor (beta chain) derives from a study of beta chain features in type 1 diabetes. Overall study findings and caveats: All four CD4+ subsets of Type 1 diabetes patients contained TCRB CDR3s that were moderately but significantly shorter. Sequencing from cDNA could over-represent high-TCR-expressing cells.

The CDR3 contains 14 residues. Germline loops: CDR1 MNHEY, CDR2 SMNVEV (reference sequence). V lost 6 bases, J lost 6 bases, and 3 bases stayed unmatched. Expressed TCRB transcripts got sequenced, as all isolated RNA was reverse transcribed. The method was immunoSEQ multiplex PCR; TCRdb's version includes in-frame clones alone and lacks a portion of them. The sample consists of fewer than 350,000 clones, approximately 16% of them appearing once. This clone was picked up a small number of times. The antigen is undetermined. V usage is TRBV27 and J usage is TRBJ2-1; 12 nucleotides line up with TRBD1. The sequence was collected from a young man with type 1 diabetes. Sequenced material: naive CD4+ T cells from blood. The CDR3 DNA reads as TGTGCCAGCAGGGGACAGGGGGCGTTCAATGAGCAGTTCTTC. Translated, it gives CASRGQGAFNEQFF.